The clone carrying this T cell receptor beta chain has at least ten counts. Its target is not known. Deletions cut 0 bases from V and 3 bases from J, with 6 bases between. Looked up from germline, CDR1 is MNHEY and CDR2 is SMNVEV (reference sequence). This CDR3 spans 13 amino acids. The sample is drawn from a study of T cells in Graves' hyperthyroidism and ophthalmopathy. Study in general: Blood from the periphery was taken at initial diagnosis, before any treatment. Study-wide results and caveats: Classification by a 13 V-J model distinguished ophthalmopathy from stable hyperthyroidism.

TCR beta CDR3 regions were amplified from RNA transcripts. First-round RT-PCR targeting the TCR CDR3 was performed with the HTBI primer set. In TCRdb, the multiplex PCR reads were re-called with MiXCR into one record per CDR3 protein. This table has 350,000 to 500,000 distinct CDR3 sequences, roughly an eighth appearing once. Sequencing was done on a sample of blood. The origin of this receptor is a woman aged 18 to 35 with Graves' hyperthyroidism. The chain combines TRBV27 with TRBJ2-7, with D uncertain. The CDR3 DNA reads TGTGCCAGCAGTTTATCTCGAGACTACGAGCAGTACTTC. This encodes CASSLSRDYEQYF.